These 20 T cell receptor beta chains share one sample of origin, sequenced in a study of shared clonotypes between healthy human individuals. Sequenced by immunoSEQ multiplex PCR; TCRdb stores in-frame clones only, minus some. This table has around 2.3 million clones, approximately 96% appearing once. Sequences were obtained from naive CD4+ T cells sorted from blood. Subset noted: CD45RA+ positively selected. The receptors stem from a young man in good health.

The chain combines TRBV30 with TRBJ1-6; perhaps TRBD1 as D (6 bases). Looked up from germline, CDR1 is GTSNPN and CDR2 is SVGIG (reference sequence). V was trimmed by 3 bases and J by 7 bases, leaving 10 bases between them. The CDR3 runs 13 residues. In nucleotides, the CDR3 is TGTGCCTGGAGCGCACAGGGAAATTCACCCCTCCACTTT. As protein: CAWSAQGNSPLHF.

The V call is TRBV5-4, the J call TRBJ2-3; D gene unclear. The V gene's germline CDR1 is SGHNT and CDR2 YYREEE (reference sequence). Trimming shortened V by 2 bases and J by 2 bases, and 12 bases separated the two germline ends. This CDR3 is 15 amino acids long. CDR3 bases: TGTGCCAGCAGCTTAGACCCTCTTAACACAGATACGCAGTATTTT. This translates into CASSLDPLNTDTQYF.

The V and J genes are TRBV6-6 and TRBJ1-3; possible D gene TRBD1, 5 bases. V was pared by 5 bases and J by 8 bases, with 13 bases between. CDR1 and CDR2 from the germline V gene are MNHNY and SVGAGI (reference sequence). The CDR3 runs 13 residues. The CDR3 nucleotides are TGTGCCAGCAGTCTCCAGGGTATTCACACCATATATTTT. It is translated as CASSLQGIHTIYF.

The chain recombines TRBV19 with TRBJ2-1; 8 positions match TRBD2. The germline V gene encodes CDR1 LNHDA and CDR2 SQIVND (reference sequence). This CDR3 has 16 residues. J lost 4 bases, V lost 7 bases, and 12 bases had no gene match. Here the CDR3 DNA reads TGTGCCAGTACCCCCCCCGGGCTAGCGGGTTACAATGAGCAGTTCTTC. Translating gives CASTPPGLAGYNEQFF.

CDR3 region: CASSYYGQGANEQYF. CDR3 bases: TGTGCCAGCAGTTACTATGGACAGGGCGCCAACGAGCAGTACTTC. The genes are TRBV6-5 and TRBJ2-7; 8 nucleotides match TRBD1. Germline trimming cut 1 base from V and 5 bases from J; bases unmatched to any gene: 7. This CDR3 has 15 amino acids. Germline loops: CDR1 MNHEY, CDR2 SVGAGI.

The chain employs TRBV27 and TRBJ2-7, with 13 nucleotides matching TRBD2. The germline CDR1 and CDR2 sequences are MNHEY and SMNVEV (reference sequence). With V trimmed by 6 bases and J by 7 bases, 3 bases remained unmatched. This CDR3 is built from 13 residues. The CDR3 DNA is TGTGCCAGCAGCCGGACTAGCGGGAGAGAGCAGTACTTC. Its translation is CASSRTSGREQYF.

The J gene is TRBJ1-1, the V gene TRBV5-1; D uncertain. Germline V lookup: CDR1 SGHRS, CDR2 YFSETQ. The V end lost 4 bases, the J end lost 2 bases, and 12 bases lay between the germline ends. The CDR3 has 14 residues. The CDR3 nucleotides read TGCGCCAGCAGCGCTGACTCCGGAAACACTGAAGCTTTCTTT. As protein: CASSADSGNTEAFF.

The chain links TRBV6-1 to TRBJ2-5; D possibly corresponds to TRBD1 (6 bases). There are 12 residues in the CDR3. The ends were cut back, 7 bases at V and 3 bases at J, with 9 bases in the middle. CDR1 MNHNS and CDR2 SASEGT come from the germline V gene. The CDR3 protein is CASKGGEETQYF. The CDR3 region has the DNA TGTGCCAGCAAAGGGGGAGAAGAGACCCAGTACTTC.

The rearrangement joins TRBV29-1 to TRBJ2-1, with 11 bases lining up with TRBD2. Germline loops: CDR1 SQVTM, CDR2 ANQGSEA. This CDR3 comprises 14 residues. V lost 2 bases and J lost 6; bases outside the gene matches: 3. The CDR3 coding sequence is TGCAGCGTTGAAACTAGCGGGAGTACCAATGAGCAGTTCTTC. This gives the protein CSVETSGSTNEQFF.

This chain joins TRBV5-6 and TRBJ1-5; D possibly corresponds to TRBD1 (5 bases). This CDR3 comprises 14 residues. Per germline, CDR1 SGHDT and CDR2 YYEEEE. V was cut by 2 bases and J by 7 bases, with 13 bases left in between. The CDR3 sequence: CASSFRVGEQPQHF. The CDR3, as DNA: TGTGCCAGCAGCTTCCGGGTGGGGGAGCAGCCCCAGCATTTT.

V is TRBV5-4 and J is TRBJ2-3, with D perhaps matching TRBD1 or TRBD2 (7 bases each). Germline CDR1 is SGHNT and CDR2 is YYREEE (reference sequence). This CDR3 comprises 17 residues. V lost 4 bases to trimming and J lost 2 bases, with 20 bases between them. As DNA, the CDR3 is TGTGCCAGCAGCCCGTGGGGAGGGGGCACCCCCACAGATACGCAGTATTTT. This codes for CASSPWGGGTPTDTQYF. The full variable domain, with the rest looked up from reference TRBV5-4 and TRBJ2-3, is ETGVTQSPTHLIKTRGQQVTLRCSSQSGHNTVSWYQQALGQGPQFIFQYYREEENGRGNFPPRFSGLQFPNYSSELNVNALELDDSALYLCASSPWGGGTPTDTQYFGPGTRLTVL.

The J gene is TRBJ2-6, the V gene TRBV9; D gene ambiguous. This CDR3 contains 17 residues. Germline CDR1 and CDR2: SGDLS and YYNGEE. Trimming took off 0 bases at V and 1 base at J, with 11 bases between the two ends. The CDR3 here is CASSVAFGMSGANVLTF. In DNA form, the CDR3 reads TGTGCCAGCAGCGTAGCATTTGGGATGTCTGGGGCCAACGTCCTGACTTTC.

This clone was seen a single time. One end of the junction fails to match germline, which may point to a read error. This sequence joins TRBV15 and TRBJ1-2, with 7 bases that match TRBD1. CDR3 length: 12 amino acids. Germline-derived CDR1 and CDR2 are LNHNV and YYDKDF (reference sequence). The CDR3 loop is CATARDSTTHNF. In DNA, the CDR3 is TGTGCCACTGCCAGGGACAGCACGACTCATAACTTC.

The V call is TRBV5-1, the J call TRBJ2-7; possible D gene TRBD2, 6 bases. The CDR3 loop spans 13 amino acids. V lost 4 bases and J lost 2, with 10 bases in between. Germline V lookup: CDR1 SGHRS, CDR2 YFSETQ. The CDR3 here is CASSTAGTYEQYF. Here the CDR3 DNA reads TGCGCCAGCAGCACAGCGGGCACCTACGAGCAGTACTTC.

As to this clone: This specimen includes other DNA sequences encoding the same CDR3. V gene TRBV29-1 combines with J gene TRBJ1-4; 11 bases are a match to TRBD1. CDR1 and CDR2 (germline): SQVTM, ANQGSEA. CDR3 length equals 14 residues. V lost 6 bases and J lost 8; bases outside the gene matches: 8. CDR3 coding DNA: TGCAGCGTCGCCACTGGGACAGGGGGGGAAAAACTGTTTTTT. This encodes CSVATGTGGEKLFF.

The rearrangement joins TRBV29-1 to TRBJ1-1; 9 nucleotides agree with TRBD1. With 4 bases clipped from V and 0 bases from J, the junction kept 9 bases outside the gene matches. Germline assignment: CDR1 SQVTM and CDR2 ANQGSEA. The CDR3 is 16 residues long. The CDR3 bases are TGCAGCGTTGTCCGCCGGGACAGGGCGATGAACACTGAAGCTTTCTTT. Protein: CSVVRRDRAMNTEAFF. Full variable domain (missing parts from reference TRBV29-1 and TRBJ1-1): SAVISQKPSRDICQRGTSLTIQCQVDSQVTMMFWYRQQPGQSLTLIATANQGSEATYESGFVIDKFPISRPNLTFSTLTVSNMSPEDSSIYLCSVVRRDRAMNTEAFFGQGTRLTVV.

The CDR3 spells CASSVTGEPSYEQYF. CDR3 nucleotide sequence: TGTGCCAGCTCCGTCACAGGGGAACCATCCTACGAGCAGTACTTC. The chain employs TRBV18 and TRBJ2-7; 7 nucleotides line up with TRBD1. The junction had 9 bases not matched to a gene; V was cut back by 6 bases and J by 1 base. In germline, CDR1 is KGHSH, CDR2 LQKENI. This CDR3 contains 15 residues.

This chain links TRBV5-6 with TRBJ2-2; TRBD2 agrees at 9 bases. In germline, CDR1 is SGHDT, CDR2 YYEEEE. The CDR3 spans 18 residues. V dropped 2 bases and J dropped 5; count of bases not matched to a gene: 13. In DNA form, the CDR3 reads TGTGCCAGCAGCTTTCGTAGCTGGGCGGGAGGGACAACCGGGGAGCTGTTTTTT. Translated: CASSFRSWAGGTTGELFF.

Worth noting for this clone: A read error may account for a junction end that differs from germline. The chain combines TRBV7-8 with TRBJ1-3; 7 bases align to TRBD1. Germline CDR1 is SGHVS and CDR2 is FQNEAQ. The CDR3 spans 18 residues. CDR3 sequence: CATSLRVIGRGNGNTIYF. The CDR3 coding sequence is TGTGCCACCAGCTTACGGGTCATCGGCAGGGGGAATGGAAACACCATATATTTT.

This chain joins TRBV21-1 and TRBJ2-1; TRBD2 reflects the table's D call only, with no check against the DNA. TRBV21-1 is tagged as a pseudogene. The CDR3 totals 14 residues. CDR3 protein: CASSMPSAYNEQFF. The CDR3 DNA sequence: TGTGCCAGCAGCATGCCTAGCGCCTACAATGAGCAGTTCTTC.